One sample yielded the 14 T cell receptor beta chains listed below, sequenced in a study of blood T cells in healthy people across ages. The second PCR ran about 6 to 11 cycles with a sample-barcoded 5' primer and J-beta primers. TCRdb re-analysed the 5' RACE reads in MiXCR, keeping a single row per CDR3 protein. The data show hundreds of thousands of distinct CDR3 sequences, 45% to 60% seen once. The source material was blood. The receptors here all came from a woman of 80 years or more in good health.

This clonotype showed up just a few times. J is TRBJ2-2 and V is TRBV7-9; D gene uncertain. Trimming removed 7 bases at V and 9 bases at J, with 12 bases between. The germline CDR1 and CDR2 sequences are SEHNR and FQNEAQ (reference sequence). The CDR3 runs to 12 residues. As DNA, the CDR3 is TGTGCCAGCAACAGAGAATCCCGGGAGCTGTTTTTT. Translating gives CASNRESRELFF.

V gene TRBV29-1 combines with J gene TRBJ2-1; 11 nucleotides line up with TRBD2. Germline V CDR1 and CDR2: SQVTM, ANQGSEA. This CDR3 has 12 residues. The V and J ends lost 6 bases and 10 bases, in that order; junction bases with no gene match: 5. CDR3 in amino acids: CSVVTSGGEQFF. CDR3 DNA sequence: TGCAGCGTAGTCACTAGCGGGGGCGAGCAGTTCTTC.

Of note for this clonotype: A much bigger clone sits one base away, suggesting this may be a read error. V gene TRBV10-3 combines with J gene TRBJ2-5; the D gene is possibly TRBD2 (6 bases). The CDR3 has 13 amino acids. Germline CDR1 is ENHRY and CDR2 is SYGVKD. The CDR3 region is CTISDGGEETQYF. CDR3 in DNA: TGTACCATCAGTGACGGGGGAGAGGAGACCCAGTACTTC.

This clonotype was observed a handful of times. V is TRBV5-1 and J is TRBJ1-6; D is ambiguous. Trimming pared 2 bases from V and 10 bases from J, leaving 13 bases between. The CDR3 contains 14 residues. Germline V gene data show CDR1 as SGHRS and CDR2 as YFSETQ. The CDR3 coding sequence is TGCGCCAGCAGCTTTGGAGGGCAAGAATCACCCCTCCACTTT. It translates to CASSFGGQESPLHF.

This clonotype turned up a few times. This rearrangement joins TRBV7-3 to TRBJ2-5; D call uncertain. The CDR3 covers 13 residues. Trimming pared 4 bases from V and 3 bases from J, leaving 9 bases between. Per germline, CDR1 SGHTA and CDR2 FQGTGA. CDR3: CASSSHGEETQYF. The CDR3 nucleotides are TGTGCCAGCAGCTCCCATGGGGAAGAGACCCAGTACTTC. Supplemented by reference TRBV7-3 and TRBJ2-5, the full variable domain reads GAGVSQTPSNKVTEKGKYVELRCDPISGHTALYWYRQSLGQGPEFLIYFQGTGAADDSGLPNDRFFAVRPEGSVSTLKIQRTERGDSAVYLCASSSHGEETQYFGPGTRLLVL.

This clonotype was detected many times. The rearrangement joins TRBV5-1 to TRBJ2-5, with 8 bases lining up with TRBD1. Germline assignment: CDR1 SGHRS and CDR2 YFSETQ. Germline trimming cut 3 bases from V and 5 bases from J; bases unmatched to any gene: 12. The CDR3 sequence is 16 residues long. For the CDR3, the DNA is TGCGCCAGCAGCTCCGGACAGGGCGGTAATGAGGAGACCCAGTACTTC. Its protein product is CASSSGQGGNEETQYF.

In regard to this clonotype: Since a much larger clone is just one base distant, this may be a read error. The CDR3 DNA reads as TGTGCCAGCAGTTTAGTTTTGGATGACGCAGATACGCAGTATTTT. Translation gives CASSLVLDDADTQYF. This chain connects TRBV12-3 or TRBV12-4 to TRBJ2-3, with unresolved D. The V end was cut by 1 base, the J end by 4 bases, with 12 bases between. This CDR3 is 15 amino acids long.

This clonotype showed up many times. This sequence joins TRBV10-3 and TRBJ2-7; maybe TRBD2 (6 bases). The CDR3 is 12 residues long. Per the germline V gene, CDR1 is ENHRY and CDR2 is SYGVKD. The V gene lost 11 bases and the J gene lost 7 bases, with 18 bases spanning the gap. The CDR3 loop is CAAGRDSGEQYF. In nucleotides, the CDR3 is TGTGCCGCTGGCCGGGACTCGGGGGAGCAGTACTTC.

This clonotype appeared a single time. The chain uses TRBV29-1 and TRBJ2-5, with unresolved D. The CDR3 loop spans 13 amino acids. Trimming pared 3 bases from V and 11 bases from J, leaving 19 bases between. Germline lookup yields CDR1 SQVTM and CDR2 ANQGSEA. CDR3 sequence reads: CSVEPSEYNEQYF. The DNA of the CDR3 is TGCAGCGTTGAGCCCTCTGAGTACAATGAGCAGTACTTC.

J is TRBJ1-1 and V is TRBV12-5, with D possibly being TRBD1 (6 bases). The CDR3 runs 16 residues. Germline CDR1 is LGHNT and CDR2 is FRNRAP. Trimming took 0 bases from V and 0 from J, leaving 11 bases between them. The CDR3: CASGLVIGGMNTEAFF. In nucleotides, the CDR3 is TGTGCTAGTGGTTTGGTAATTGGGGGCATGAACACTGAAGCTTTCTTT. The full variable domain, completed using reference TRBV12-5 and TRBJ1-1, is DARVTQTPRHKVTEMGQEVTMRCQPILGHNTVFWYRQTMMQGLELLAYFRNRAPLDDSGMPKDRFSAEMPDATLATLKIQPSEPRDSAVYFCASGLVIGGMNTEAFFGQGTRLTVV.

This rearrangement joins TRBV6-6 to TRBJ2-5, with TRBD1 identical over 9 bases. The last part of the DNA fits TRBJ2-7 better; the J call may be wrong. The V gene's germline CDR1 is MNHNY and CDR2 SVGAGI (reference sequence). The CDR3 loop spans 14 amino acids. The CDR3, as DNA: TGTGCCAGCAGTACCGGGACAGGGACTTTCGAGCAGTACTTC. This codes for CASSTGTGTFEQYF.

The gene calls are TRBV5-1 and TRBJ2-5; maybe TRBD2 (6 bases). Germline assignment: CDR1 SGHRS and CDR2 YFSETQ. Trimming left V 0 bases short and J 4 bases short, with 25 bases between. This CDR3 region has 19 residues. CDR3 protein: CASSLASPPTRTSPETQYF. CDR3 DNA sequence: TGCGCCAGCAGCTTGGCCTCTCCTCCGACTAGGACCTCTCCAGAGACCCAGTACTTC.

Of note for this clonotype: Being one base from a much bigger clone, this may be a read error. The V and J genes are TRBV5-1 and TRBJ2-3; D call uncertain. CDR3 size: 12 residues. In germline, CDR1 is SGHRS, CDR2 YFSETQ. The chain's CDR3 is CVSSLWADTQYF. CDR3 in DNA: TGCGTCAGCAGCTTGTGGGCAGATACGCAGTATTTT.

This chain uses TRBV12-3 or TRBV12-4 with TRBJ2-5; 7 bases line up with TRBD1. The J call is in doubt because the DNA end fits TRBJ2-7 better. CDR3 length: 13 amino acids. The DNA of the CDR3 is TGTGCCAGCACTCGACAGGGAACCTACGAGCAGTACTTC. Translating gives CASTRQGTYEQYF.